This T cell receptor beta chain derives from a study of T cell changes during pregnancy in multiple sclerosis. CDR1 LGHNA and CDR2 YSLEER come from the germline V gene. Trimming took 0 bases from V and 4 from J, leaving 16 bases between them. This CDR3 has 17 residues. The protocol was immunoSEQ multiplex PCR, while the TCRdb copy is restricted to in-frame clones and leaves out a portion. The table lists 90,000 or so clones, 85% to 95% of them singletons. This clone has just one count. This sample comprised peripheral blood, obtained in the first trimester of pregnancy. The sequence derives from a female donor in good health, enrolled as a control in a pregnancy study. V gene TRBV4-3 combines with J gene TRBJ1-3; perhaps TRBD1 as D (5 bases). CDR3 DNA: TGCGCCAGCAGCCAAGAAAGAGAACAGGTGGGAGGAAACACCATATATTTT. Protein sequence: CASSQEREQVGGNTIYF.